Described below is a single T cell receptor beta chain sequence and its context. This sample was included in a study of cytomegalovirus exposure and HLA in healthy donors. This CDR3 comprises 16 residues. Losses at the gene ends were 3 bases for V and 1 base for J; bases not matched to a gene: 9. Germline values: CDR1 PRHDT, CDR2 FYEKMQ (reference sequence). With 60 Vbeta and 13 Jbeta primers, the PCR was carried out. Some clones are missing from TCRdb's copy, which holds only in-frame ones; the method was immunoSEQ multiplex PCR. In the table there are roughly 130,000 clones, 84% of which are singletons.

The sequenced sample consisted of PBMCs. This chain uses TRBV13 with TRBJ2-7; 7 nucleotides align to TRBD1. The clonotype originates from a woman between 18 and 29 years old in good health and CMV-seropositive. The CDR3 sequence: CASSFQFRGNSYEQYF. CDR3 DNA: TGTGCCAGCAGCTTCCAATTCAGGGGGAATTCCTACGAGCAGTACTTC.